This is a list of T cell receptor beta chains from one sample in a study of cytomegalovirus exposure and HLA in healthy donors. TCRdb keeps only in-frame clones here, not all; method: immunoSEQ multiplex PCR. There are about 180,000 clones in the sample; more than 65% occur only once, and 2.5% lies in the top ten. Input material: PBMCs. These receptors all stem from a woman in her twenties or thirties in good health and CMV-seropositive. Both conserved end residues are part of each CDR3. The order of the fields is CDR3 length, V gene, J gene, D gene, clone size, CDR3 protein, CDR3 DNA. The D gene is left open where the match is weak. Size is stated for part of the rows, as once, few or many counts, or as a class when the clone is expanded.

length: 15
V: TRBV27
J: TRBJ2-7
D: TRBD2
size: -
CDR3: CASSRPGTSGYEQYF
DNA: TGTGCCAGCAGCCGACCCGGGACTAGCGGCTACGAGCAGTACTTC

length: 16
V: TRBV7-9
J: TRBJ2-7
D: TRBD1
size: -
CDR3: CASSSGRGRGFDEQYF
DNA: TGTGCCAGCAGCTCCGGCAGGGGGCGCGGTTTTGACGAGCAGTACTTC

length: 12
V: TRBV5-1
J: TRBJ2-7
D: -
size: -
CDR3: CASSLGGYEQYF
DNA: TGCGCCAGCAGCTTAGGAGGCTACGAGCAGTACTTC

length: 14
V: TRBV6-5
J: TRBJ2-7
D: TRBD1
size: -
CDR3: CASSSRTGRYEQYF
DNA: TGTGCCAGCAGTTCTCGGACAGGGCGCTACGAGCAGTACTTC

length: 10
V: TRBV2
J: TRBJ1-5
D: -
size: -
CDR3: CASNPPVQHF
DNA: TGTGCCAGCAACCCTCCGGTCCAGCATTTT

length: 15
V: TRBV4-2
J: TRBJ1-4
D: -
size: few
CDR3: CASSQDGQGRQKLFF
DNA: TGTGCCAGCAGCCAAGATGGGCAGGGCAGGCAAAAACTGTTTTTT

length: 14
V: TRBV5-1
J: TRBJ2-1
D: -
size: -
CDR3: CASTLDFSYNEQFF
DNA: TGCGCCAGCACCCTGGACTTCTCCTACAATGAGCAGTTCTTC

length: 13
V: TRBV10-1
J: TRBJ1-1
D: TRBD1
size: -
CDR3: CASSSGGKTEAFF
DNA: TGCGCCAGCAGTTCAGGGGGCAAGACTGAAGCTTTCTTT

length: 17
V: TRBV7-9
J: TRBJ2-5
D: TRBD2
size: -
CDR3: CASSPDRAGGPQETQYF
DNA: TGTGCCAGCAGCCCCGACCGAGCGGGGGGCCCACAAGAGACCCAGTACTTC

length: 15
V: TRBV2
J: TRBJ2-1
D: -
size: -
CDR3: CASSEAGRGNNEQFF
DNA: TGTGCCAGCAGTGAAGCCGGGCGGGGAAACAATGAGCAGTTCTTC

length: 12
V: TRBV19
J: TRBJ2-7
D: -
size: -
CDR3: CASSGINYEQYF
DNA: TGTGCCAGTTCCGGGATAAACTACGAGCAGTACTTC

length: 16
V: TRBV6-5
J: TRBJ2-7
D: TRBD2
size: -
CDR3: CASSYGPAGGSYEQYF
DNA: TGTGCCAGCAGTTACGGGCCAGCGGGGGGCTCCTACGAGCAGTACTTC

length: 11
V: TRBV5-6
J: TRBJ2-3
D: -
size: -
CDR3: CASSLKGGQYF
DNA: TGTGCCAGCAGCTTGAAAGGGGGTCAGTATTTT

length: 13
V: TRBV5-6
J: TRBJ1-6
D: -
size: -
CDR3: CASSLGGRSPLHF
DNA: TGTGCCAGCAGCTTGGGGGGGCGTTCACCCCTCCACTTT